The 3 T cell receptor beta chains presented below share a single source sample, sequenced in a study of blood T cell repertoires in COVID-19. Produced via immunoSEQ multiplex PCR; TCRdb's table is partial and in-frame only. The repertoire includes approximately 89,000 clones, roughly nine tenths of them detected once, and about 5% sits in the top ten. Sequencing used peripheral blood. These receptors originate from a man in his 70s with acute or convalescent COVID-19.

V usage is TRBV5-6 and J usage is TRBJ1-6, with 10 bases aligning to TRBD1. CDR3 size: 18 residues. Germline V gene sequence: CDR1 SGHDT, CDR2 YYEEEE. With 0 bases clipped from V and 7 bases from J, the junction kept 10 bases outside the gene matches. The CDR3 loop is CASSLGVGDRGPNSPLHF. The CDR3 region has the DNA TGTGCCAGCAGCTTGGGGGTCGGCGACAGGGGGCCGAATTCACCCCTCCACTTT. The entire variable domain, with the rest obtained from reference TRBV5-6 and TRBJ1-6, is as follows: DAGVTQSPTHLIKTRGQQVTLRCSPKSGHDTVSWYQQALGQGPQFIFQYYEEEERQRGNFPDRFSGHQFPNYSSELNVNALLLGDSALYLCASSLGVGDRGPNSPLHFGNGTRLTVT.

The chain is built from TRBV11-3 and TRBJ1-1, with 8 nucleotides matching TRBD1. Germline trimming cut 5 bases from V and 3 bases from J; bases unmatched to any gene: 5. The CDR3 covers 14 residues. Germline V gene sequence: CDR1 SGHNT, CDR2 YENEEA. In nucleotides, the CDR3 is TGTGCCAGCAGCCTTGGACAGGGCTACACTGAAGCTTTCTTT. The encoded protein is CASSLGQGYTEAFF.

V usage is TRBV10-3 and J usage is TRBJ1-5; TRBD1 might be the D (5 bases). This CDR3 is built from 16 residues. V gave up 3 bases and J gave up 2 bases, with 14 bases separating them. Germline V gene data show CDR1 as ENHRY and CDR2 as SYGVKD. The CDR3 is CAISDPREGGNQPQHF. CDR3 in DNA: TGTGCCATCAGTGATCCCAGGGAGGGAGGCAATCAGCCCCAGCATTTT.